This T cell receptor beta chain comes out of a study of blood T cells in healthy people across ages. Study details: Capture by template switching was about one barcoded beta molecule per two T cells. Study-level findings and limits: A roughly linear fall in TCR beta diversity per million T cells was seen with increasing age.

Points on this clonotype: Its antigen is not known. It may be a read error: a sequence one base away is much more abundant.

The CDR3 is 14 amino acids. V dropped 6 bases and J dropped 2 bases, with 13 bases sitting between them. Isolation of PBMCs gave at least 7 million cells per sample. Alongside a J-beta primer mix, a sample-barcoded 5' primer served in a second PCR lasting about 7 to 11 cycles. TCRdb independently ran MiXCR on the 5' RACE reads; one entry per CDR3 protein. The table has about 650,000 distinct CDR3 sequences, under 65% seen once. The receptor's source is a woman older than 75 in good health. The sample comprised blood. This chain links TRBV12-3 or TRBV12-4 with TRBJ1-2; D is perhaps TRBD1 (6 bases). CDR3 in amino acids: CASRPVGGNYGYTF. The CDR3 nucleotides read TGTGCCAGCAGGCCGGTAGGGGGGAACTATGGCTACACCTTC.